This TCR beta chain was obtained from a study of tumor-infiltrating lymphocytes in primary liver carcinoma. Whole-study results and caveats: A significantly higher top-250-clone fraction was recorded for tumors than for blood (p = 0.039).

This CDR3 contains 14 residues. In germline, CDR1 is MGHRA, CDR2 YSYEKL. Both RNA and DNA were isolated together from around 20-30 mg of bulk tissue that had not been sorted. A word on this clonotype: Antigen unknown. One junction end does not reproduce the germline sequence, and a read error may be involved.

Production of TCR beta cDNA used around 500 ng total RNA together with a constant-region primer. Slightly modified ARM-PCR, run as three nested multiplex PCR rounds, produced the TCR beta libraries. The first two PCR rounds used TRBV1-TRBV30 primers with a Cbeta primer, roughly 10 cycles each. A single record per CDR3 protein comes from TCRdb applying MiXCR to the multiplex PCR reads. The data contain 95,000 to 100,000 distinct CDR3 sequences, about two thirds of them singletons. Specimen: liver tumor tissue from sampling region 2. The subset was: tumor region T2, inferior pole. This TCR was recovered from a woman aged 60-75 years with primary liver carcinoma and hepatitis B virus infection. J is TRBJ1-1 and V is TRBV4-1, with a possible D match to TRBD1 (5 bases). CDR3 sequence (DNA): TGCGCCAGCAGCCGGGGCAGTTTGAACAATGAAGCTTTCTTT. This gives the protein CASSRGSLNNEAFF.